Following are 23 T cell receptor beta chains from one sample sequenced in a study of identifying expanded T cells in peripheral blood (dated by TCRdb to about 2019). The library was made by the immunoSEQ multiplex PCR assay. Entries here come from immuneACCESS through TCRdb and include only in-frame sequences with V and J called. Some clones fail to appear in such tables; in the studies checked, an unresolved V gene covers under half of the shortfall, and the cause of the remainder is unknown. Within this sample are about 120,000 clones, with more than 75% of them counted one time only. The top ten clonotypes cover over 3% of the sample. Sequenced input: blood. The receptors shown here come from a person between 18 and 75 years old in good health.

V and J are TRBV4-1 and TRBJ2-3, with TRBD1 as a possible D gene (6 bases). This CDR3 contains 17 residues. Trimming left V 3 bases short and J 2 bases short, with 18 bases between. The V gene's germline CDR1 is MGHRA and CDR2 YSYEKL. The CDR3 nucleotides are TGCGCCAGCAGCCAGAACCTCGGGGACACAGACACAGATACGCAGTATTTT. Its protein product is CASSQNLGDTDTDTQYF.

The chain employs TRBV7-2 and TRBJ1-1; D may be TRBD1 (6 bases). V was pared by 2 bases and J by 8 bases, with 6 bases between. CDR3 length equals 11 residues. Germline V gives CDR1 SGHTA, CDR2 FQGNSA. CDR3 region: CASSLQGEAFF. CDR3 sequence (DNA): TGTGCCAGCAGCTTACAGGGGGAAGCTTTCTTT.

The gene calls are TRBV19 and TRBJ2-3; 8 bases are a match to TRBD2. The CDR3 has 14 amino acids. The trim removed 10 bases at V and 2 bases at J, leaving 8 bases unmatched. Germline V CDR1 and CDR2: LNHDA, SQIVND (reference sequence). This chain's CDR3 is CAIGGGGPTDTQYF. Here the CDR3 DNA reads TGTGCCATCGGGGGGGGCGGCCCCACAGATACGCAGTATTTT.

This chain's CDR3 is CSVASSYNSPLHF. CDR3 nucleotide sequence: TGCAGCGTTGCCAGCTCCTATAATTCACCCCTCCACTTT. The rearrangement links TRBV29-1 to TRBJ1-6; D ambiguous. The CDR3 is 13 amino acids. Germline V CDR1 and CDR2: SQVTM, ANQGSEA. V shed 4 bases and J shed 0 bases, with 4 bases lying between them.

This clone was seen a handful of times. The V call is TRBV6-1, the J call TRBJ1-1; D remains ambiguous. Trimming cost V 6 bases and J 1 base, with 9 bases left between them. The CDR3 totals 13 residues. Germline loops: CDR1 MNHNS, CDR2 SASEGT. CDR3 loop: CASRYPGNTEAFF. The CDR3 region has the DNA TGTGCCAGCAGGTACCCCGGGAACACTGAAGCTTTCTTT.

V gene TRBV7-9 combines with J gene TRBJ2-3; D ambiguous. Germline V gene sequence: CDR1 SEHNR, CDR2 FQNEAQ (reference sequence). V was pared by 1 base and J by 1 base, with 6 bases between. The CDR3 spans 14 residues. This CDR3 reads CASSLGRGTDTQYF. Here the CDR3 DNA reads TGTGCCAGCAGCTTAGGACGGGGCACAGATACGCAGTATTTT.

V is TRBV29-1 and J is TRBJ2-1; TRBD2 matches 8 bases. This CDR3 spans 14 amino acids. V was pared by 3 bases and J by 7 bases, with 8 bases of the junction left unmatched. The germline V gene has CDR1 SQVTM and CDR2 ANQGSEA. This CDR3 reads CSVDLGGAGNEQFF. CDR3 coding DNA: TGCAGCGTTGATCTCGGGGGGGCTGGAAATGAGCAGTTCTTC.

V is TRBV5-1 and J is TRBJ1-2; no clear D. Germline CDR1 is SGHRS and CDR2 is YFSETQ. This CDR3 comprises 14 residues. V gave up 0 bases and J gave up 2 bases, with 8 bases separating them. CDR3 nucleotides: TGCGCCAGCAGCTTGGCACGGGGAAACTATGGCTACACCTTC. This gives the protein CASSLARGNYGYTF.

J is TRBJ1-2 and V is TRBV6-6; D gene unclear. The V and J ends lost 2 bases and 1 base respectively, with 11 bases between them. Per the germline V gene, CDR1 is MNHNY and CDR2 is SVGAGI (reference sequence). The CDR3 extends over 15 amino acids. The CDR3 nucleotides read TGTGCCAGCAGTTACATCCCGGACGGTAACTATGGCTACACCTTC. Its protein is CASSYIPDGNYGYTF.

This clone showed up just once. The rearrangement links TRBV5-4 to TRBJ1-1; no clear D. The CDR3 is 11 residues long. V was shortened by 3 bases and J by 3 bases, with 3 bases between the two germline ends. CDR1 and CDR2 (germline): SGHNT, YYREEE (reference sequence). This chain's CDR3 is CASSSDTEAFF. For the CDR3, the DNA is TGTGCCAGCAGCTCGGACACTGAAGCTTTCTTT.

The V call is TRBV2, the J call TRBJ2-7, with 8 nucleotides matching TRBD1. The germline V gene has CDR1 SNHLY and CDR2 FYNNEI. Trimming cost V 4 bases and J 9 bases; bases outside gene matches: 14. The length of the CDR3 is 15 residues. The DNA for the CDR3 is TGTGCCAGCAGTGGGGGGAAGACAGGGGAAACAGTGCAGTACTTC. This encodes CASSGGKTGETVQYF.

The CDR3 nucleotides read TGCGCCAGCAGCTGGGGACAGGGAAACAATCAGCCCCAGCATTTT. It translates to CASSWGQGNNQPQHF. The V and J genes are TRBV5-1 and TRBJ1-5; 9 positions match TRBD1. V trimming: 3 bases; J trimming: 3 bases; junction bases outside the gene matches: 4. Germline values: CDR1 SGHRS, CDR2 YFSETQ. This CDR3 spans 15 amino acids.

This clone was seen more than once but under ten times. J is TRBJ1-2 and V is TRBV5-4, with D hard to call. Germline CDR1 SGHNT, CDR2 YYREEE (reference sequence). V lost 4 bases to trimming and J lost 5 bases, with 12 bases between them. This CDR3 region has 13 residues. The DNA of the CDR3 is TGTGCCAGCAGCCCCGTAGATGCGTATGGCTACACCTTC. This codes for CASSPVDAYGYTF.

This clone was detected once. The rearrangement uses TRBV10-3 and TRBJ1-3, with D maybe TRBD1 (5 bases). V was shortened by 6 bases and J by 0 bases, with 15 bases between the two germline ends. The germline V gene has CDR1 ENHRY and CDR2 SYGVKD. The CDR3 totals 16 residues. CDR3 DNA sequence: TGTGCCATCAGGGGGCAGGAGGTCCTCTCTGGAAACACCATATATTTT. This sequence encodes CAIRGQEVLSGNTIYF.

This clone turned up a few times. The chain couples TRBV7-8 to TRBJ1-2; D is unclear. CDR1 and CDR2 from the germline V gene are SGHVS and FQNEAQ. With 4 bases removed from V and 3 bases from J, the gap between germline ends came to 9 bases. The CDR3 is made up of 13 amino acids. The chain's CDR3 is CASSSSRDYGYTF. CDR3 coding DNA: TGTGCCAGCAGCTCTTCAAGAGACTATGGCTACACCTTC.

The CDR3: CASSPGGYEQYF. The CDR3 nucleotides read TGTGCCAGCAGTCCCGGTGGCTACGAGCAGTACTTC. This chain uses TRBV7-9 with TRBJ2-7; D call uncertain. Trimming cost V 6 bases and J 3 bases, with 9 bases left between them. CDR1 is SEHNR, CDR2 FQNEAQ, per germline (reference sequence). The length of the CDR3 is 12 residues.

This clone was observed a single time. J is TRBJ2-7 and V is TRBV2, with no clear D. In germline, CDR1 is SNHLY, CDR2 FYNNEI. The germline V and J ends were trimmed by 5 bases and 0 bases, with 5 bases remaining between them. CDR3 length equals 12 residues. CDR3 bases: TGTGCCAGCAGTCGGGTCTCCTACGAGCAGTACTTC. It translates to CASSRVSYEQYF.

The V gene is TRBV19, the J gene TRBJ2-1; unclear D gene. The CDR3 has 13 residues. The V end lost 5 bases, the J end lost 10 bases, and 15 bases lay between the germline ends. CDR1 and CDR2 (germline): LNHDA, SQIVND (reference sequence). The DNA for the CDR3 is TGTGCCAGTAGTCCCAGGACGCCCCAGGAGCAGTTCTTC. Amino acids: CASSPRTPQEQFF.

V is TRBV9 and J is TRBJ2-5, with 8 bases fitting TRBD2. The CDR3 runs to 16 residues. Germline V gene data show CDR1 as SGDLS and CDR2 as YYNGEE. J lost 3 bases, V lost 2 bases, and 9 bases had no gene match. CDR3 nucleotides: TGTGCCAGCAGCGTTGGAGGCGGGGGGAATAAAGAGACCCAGTACTTC. It translates to CASSVGGGGNKETQYF.

The CDR3: CASSRGWQGANGYTF. The CDR3 DNA reads as TGTGCCAGCAGCCGGGGCTGGCAGGGGGCAAATGGCTACACCTTC. The rearrangement links TRBV5-4 to TRBJ1-2; the match to TRBD1 covers 8 bases. The CDR3 spans 15 residues. CDR1 and CDR2 (germline): SGHNT, YYREEE (reference sequence). Trimming took 4 bases from V and 6 from J; bases not matched to a gene: 11. Drawing the rest from reference TRBV5-4 and TRBJ1-2, the complete variable domain is ETGVTQSPTHLIKTRGQQVTLRCSSQSGHNTVSWYQQALGQGPQFIFQYYREEENGRGNFPPRFSGLQFPNYSSELNVNALELDDSALYLCASSRGWQGANGYTFGSGTRLTVV.

The chain couples TRBV4-3 to TRBJ1-2, with D possibly matching TRBD1 (5 bases). Germline V CDR1 and CDR2: LGHNA, YSLEER. V gave up 4 bases and J gave up 4 bases, with 13 bases separating them. This CDR3 contains 14 residues. CDR3 region: CASSPDSSTYGYTF. CDR3 sequence (DNA): TGCGCCAGCAGCCCAGACAGCTCTACCTATGGCTACACCTTC.

The chain links TRBV11-2 to TRBJ2-7; perhaps TRBD2 as D (6 bases). Germline V gives CDR1 SGHAT, CDR2 FQNNGV. This CDR3 is 13 amino acids long. V lost 9 bases, J lost 0 bases, and 12 bases lay in between. CDR3: CASRPGSSYEQYF. The CDR3 DNA follows: TGTGCCAGTAGACCCGGGAGCTCCTACGAGCAGTACTTC. Using reference TRBV11-2 and TRBJ2-7 for the parts outside the CDR3, the full variable domain is EAGVAQSPRYKIIEKRQSVAFWCNPISGHATLYWYQQILGQGPKLLIQFQNNGVVDDSQLPKDRFSAERLKGVDSTLKIQPAKLEDSAVYLCASRPGSSYEQYFGPGTRLTVT.

This sequence joins TRBV6-4 and TRBJ2-7; possibly TRBD2 for D (7 bases). CDR1 is MRHNA, CDR2 SNTAGT, per germline. Trimming took 3 bases from V and 9 from J, leaving 18 bases between them. This CDR3 has 14 residues. As DNA, the CDR3 is TGTGCCAGCAGTGAGTCGGGGGCGGGGGACGGGCAGTACTTC. Residues: CASSESGAGDGQYF.